The subject of this entry is one TCR beta chain. Looked up from germline, CDR1 is SGHRS and CDR2 is YFSETQ. V shed 2 bases, J shed 6 bases, and the junction held 10 bases outside the gene matches. The CDR3 runs to 15 residues. Clones were read by immunoSEQ multiplex PCR, and TCRdb kept only the in-frame ones, dropping some. The sample shows some 410,000 clones, approximately 88% of them seen only once. The entry originates in a study of blood T cell repertoires in COVID-19. About the research overall: Donors in the United States, Italy and Spain gave samples during acute or convalescent COVID-19.

This receptor was obtained from a woman younger than 45 with acute COVID-19. Sequencing was done on a sample of PBMCs or T cells enriched from blood (not recorded which). The chain links TRBV5-1 to TRBJ1-2; 7 positions agree with TRBD1. CDR3: CASSLTGTAINGYTF. In nucleotides, the CDR3 is TGCGCCAGCAGCTTAACAGGGACAGCGATCAATGGCTACACCTTC.